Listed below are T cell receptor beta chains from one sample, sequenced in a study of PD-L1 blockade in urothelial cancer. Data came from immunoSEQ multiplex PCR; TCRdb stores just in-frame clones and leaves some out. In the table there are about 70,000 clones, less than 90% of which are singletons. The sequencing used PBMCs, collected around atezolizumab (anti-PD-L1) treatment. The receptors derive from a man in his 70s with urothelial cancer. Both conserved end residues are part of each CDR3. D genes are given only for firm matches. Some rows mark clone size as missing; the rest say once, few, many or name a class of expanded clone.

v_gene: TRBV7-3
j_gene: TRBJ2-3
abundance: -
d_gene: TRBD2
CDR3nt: TGTGCCAGCAGCTTCCTAGCGGAGGGAGATACGCAGTATTTT
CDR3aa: CASSFLAEGDTQYF

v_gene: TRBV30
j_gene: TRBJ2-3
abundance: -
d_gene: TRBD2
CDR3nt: TGTGCCTGGATGTGGGCGGGAGGGGCGCAGTATTTT
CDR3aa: CAWMWAGGAQYF

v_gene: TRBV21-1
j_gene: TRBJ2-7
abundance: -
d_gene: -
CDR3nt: TGTGCCAGCAGCAGTCGACTAGCGGGATCCTGTACCTACGAGCAGTACTTC
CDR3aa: CASSSRLAGSCTYEQYF

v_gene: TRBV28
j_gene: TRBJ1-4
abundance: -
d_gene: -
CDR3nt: TGTGCCAGCAGTTTCGACCTTAAACCGGGACACCAATCTACTACTAATGAAAAACTGTTTTTT
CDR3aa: CASSFDLKPGHQSTTNEKLFF

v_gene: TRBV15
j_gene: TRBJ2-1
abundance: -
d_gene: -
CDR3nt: TGTGCCACCAGCAGAGATATAGCGGCTGCCTACAATGAGCAGTTCTTC
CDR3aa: CATSRDIAAAYNEQFF

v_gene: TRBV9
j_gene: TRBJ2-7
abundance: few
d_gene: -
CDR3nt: TGTGCCAGCAGCGTAGAGAGGAACGAGCAGTACTTC
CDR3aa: CASSVERNEQYF

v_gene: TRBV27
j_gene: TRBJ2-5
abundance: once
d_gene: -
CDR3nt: TGTGCCAGCACCCCTCTACAGGGAGTCGGAGAGACCCAGTACTTC
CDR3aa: CASTPLQGVGETQYF

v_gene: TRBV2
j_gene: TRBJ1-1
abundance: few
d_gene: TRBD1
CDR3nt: TGTGCCAGCAGTGTGGACAGGGTCCCTGAAGCTTTCTTT
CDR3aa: CASSVDRVPEAFF

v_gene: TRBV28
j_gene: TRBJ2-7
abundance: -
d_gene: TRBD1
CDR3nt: TGTGCCAGCAGCGACAGGGGGCGAACCGTGATACGCTACGAGCAGTACTTC
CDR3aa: CASSDRGRTVIRYEQYF

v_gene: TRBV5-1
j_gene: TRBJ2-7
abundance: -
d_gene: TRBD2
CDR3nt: TGCGCCAGCAGCTTGGAGGTCGGACTAGAGTACGAGCAGTACTTC
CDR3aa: CASSLEVGLEYEQYF

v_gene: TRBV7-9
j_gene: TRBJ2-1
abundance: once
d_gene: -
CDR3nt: TGTGCCAGCAGCTTAGCGGCCAATGAGCAGTTCTTC
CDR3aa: CASSLAANEQFF

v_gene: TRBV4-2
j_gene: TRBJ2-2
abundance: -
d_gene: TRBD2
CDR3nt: TGTGCCAGCAGCCAAGAACTAGCGGGAGGGCCCAACGGGGAGCTGTTTTTT
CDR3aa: CASSQELAGGPNGELFF

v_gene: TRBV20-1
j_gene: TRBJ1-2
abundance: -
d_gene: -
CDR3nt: TGCAGTGCTGGGGGGGATGGCTACACCTTC
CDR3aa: CSAGGDGYTF

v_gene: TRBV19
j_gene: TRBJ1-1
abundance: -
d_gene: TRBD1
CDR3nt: TGTGCCAGTAGTATGCGTCGGGACAGGTTCCTGAACACTGAAGCTTTCTTT
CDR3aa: CASSMRRDRFLNTEAFF

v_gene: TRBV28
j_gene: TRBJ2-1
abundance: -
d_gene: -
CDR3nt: TGTGCCAGCAGTTTTATAGAAAGGGGTCCCTCGTTCTTC
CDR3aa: CASSFIERGPSFF

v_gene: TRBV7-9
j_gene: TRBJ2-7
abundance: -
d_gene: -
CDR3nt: TGTGCCAGCAGCCAGGGGCAGCAGTACTTC
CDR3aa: CASSQGQQYF

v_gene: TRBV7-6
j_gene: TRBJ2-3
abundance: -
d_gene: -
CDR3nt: TGTGCCAGCAGCTTAGTTGGGGCCAAGGGAGATACGCAGTATTTT
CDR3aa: CASSLVGAKGDTQYF

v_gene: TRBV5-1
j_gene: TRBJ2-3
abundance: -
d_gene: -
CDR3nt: TGCGCCAGCAGCCCTACAGGGAAATTGGATACGCAGTATTTT
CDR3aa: CASSPTGKLDTQYF

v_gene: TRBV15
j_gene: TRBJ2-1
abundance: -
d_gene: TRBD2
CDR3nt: TGTGCCACCAGCTCAGGCTCGATAAGCGGGGGTAACAATGAGCAGTTCTTC
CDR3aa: CATSSGSISGGNNEQFF

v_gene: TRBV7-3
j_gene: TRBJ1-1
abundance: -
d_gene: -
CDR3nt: TGTGCCAGCAGCCCTCAGGGTCCCACTGAAGCTTTCTTT
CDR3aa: CASSPQGPTEAFF

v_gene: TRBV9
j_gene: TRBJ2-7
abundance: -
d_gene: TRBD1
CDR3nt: TGTGCCAGCAGCCCTAGGGGGGACAGGGAGACCTACGAGCAGTACTTC
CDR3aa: CASSPRGDRETYEQYF

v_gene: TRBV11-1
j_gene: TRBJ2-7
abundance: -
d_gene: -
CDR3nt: TGTGCCAGCAGCCGGCAGACAGCCCCCTACGAGCAGTACTTC
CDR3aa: CASSRQTAPYEQYF

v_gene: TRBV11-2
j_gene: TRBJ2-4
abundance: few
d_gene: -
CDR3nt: TGTGCCAGCAGCTTAGTAGGGGCAGAGTTGGCCAAAAACATTCAGTACTTC
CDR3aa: CASSLVGAELAKNIQYF

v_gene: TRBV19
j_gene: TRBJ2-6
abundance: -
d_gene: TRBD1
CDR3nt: TGTGCCAGTAGTAGTGGGACAGGGCTACTCTCTGGGGCCAACGTCCTGACTTTC
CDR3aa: CASSSGTGLLSGANVLTF

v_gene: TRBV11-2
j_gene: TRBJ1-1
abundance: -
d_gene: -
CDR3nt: TGTGCCAGCAGCTTAGGACAGGAGAGGACTGAAGCTTTCTTT
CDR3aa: CASSLGQERTEAFF

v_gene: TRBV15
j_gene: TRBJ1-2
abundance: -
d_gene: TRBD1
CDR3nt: TGTGCCACCAGCAGAGAGACAGGGATCTATGGCTACACCTTC
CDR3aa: CATSRETGIYGYTF

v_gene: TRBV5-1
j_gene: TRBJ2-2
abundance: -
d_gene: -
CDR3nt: TGCGCCAGCACGGGGGACACCGGGGAGCTGTTTTTT
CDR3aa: CASTGDTGELFF

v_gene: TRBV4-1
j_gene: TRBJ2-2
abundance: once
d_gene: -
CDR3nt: TGCGCCAGCAGCCAATCACGGGGAACCGGGGAGCTGTTTTTT
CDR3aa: CASSQSRGTGELFF

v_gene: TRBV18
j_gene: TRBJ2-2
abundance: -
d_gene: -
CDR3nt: TGTGCCAGCTCCGCTACCGGGACACTAAGGAACACCGGGGAGCTGTTTTTT
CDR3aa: CASSATGTLRNTGELFF

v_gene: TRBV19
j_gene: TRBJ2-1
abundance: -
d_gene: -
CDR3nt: TGTGCCAGTAGTATGGAGCTAGCATACAATCGGCAGTTCTTC
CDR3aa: CASSMELAYNRQFF

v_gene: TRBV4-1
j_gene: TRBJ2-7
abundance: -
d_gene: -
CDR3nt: TGCGCCAGCAGCCAAGACAAAACCTACGAGCAGTACTTC
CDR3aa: CASSQDKTYEQYF

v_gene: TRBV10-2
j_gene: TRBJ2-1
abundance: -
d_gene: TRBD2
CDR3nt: TGCGCCAGCAGTGTACTAGCGGAGGTAGGCAATGAGCAGTTCTTC
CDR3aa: CASSVLAEVGNEQFF

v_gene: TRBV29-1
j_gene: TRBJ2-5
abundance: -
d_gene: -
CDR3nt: TGCAGCGTTACTAGTGGGGAGACCCAGTACTTC
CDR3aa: CSVTSGETQYF

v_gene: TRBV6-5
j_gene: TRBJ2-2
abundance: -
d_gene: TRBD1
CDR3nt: TGTGCCAGCAGCACGACAGGGGTGGGAACCGGGGAGCTGTTTTTT
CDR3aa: CASSTTGVGTGELFF

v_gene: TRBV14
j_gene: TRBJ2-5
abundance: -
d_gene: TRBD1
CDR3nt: TGTGCCAGCAGCCAAGGGCGTAGGGGGCTTGGAGCTGGGGGAGAGACCCAGTACTTC
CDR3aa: CASSQGRRGLGAGGETQYF

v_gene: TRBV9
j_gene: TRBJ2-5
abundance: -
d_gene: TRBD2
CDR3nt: TGTGCCAGCAGCGTAGAAGCGGGAGTAAAGACCCAGTACTTC
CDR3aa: CASSVEAGVKTQYF

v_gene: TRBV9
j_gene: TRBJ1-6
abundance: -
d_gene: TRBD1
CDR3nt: TGTGCCAGCAGCGAGGGGGGACAGGGAAATTCACCCCTCCACTTT
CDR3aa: CASSEGGQGNSPLHF

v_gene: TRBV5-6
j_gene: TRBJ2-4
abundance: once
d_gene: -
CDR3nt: TGTGCCAGCAGCTTGGTGGGGGGAACGGACCGGAAAAACATTCAGTACTTC
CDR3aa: CASSLVGGTDRKNIQYF

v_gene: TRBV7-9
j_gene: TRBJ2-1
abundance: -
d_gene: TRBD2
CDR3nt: TGTGCCAGCAGTTATACACTAGCGAATGAGCAGTTCTTC
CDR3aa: CASSYTLANEQFF

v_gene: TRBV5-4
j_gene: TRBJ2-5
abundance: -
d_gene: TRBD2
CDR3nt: TGTGCCAGCAGCTCCGTTAGCGGGAGGGCTCCAGGGGAGACCCAGTACTTC
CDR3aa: CASSSVSGRAPGETQYF

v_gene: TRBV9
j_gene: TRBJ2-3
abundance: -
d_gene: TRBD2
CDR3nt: TGTGCCAGCAGTACACTAGCGGGAGGCCGCTACACAGATACGCAGTATTTT
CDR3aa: CASSTLAGGRYTDTQYF

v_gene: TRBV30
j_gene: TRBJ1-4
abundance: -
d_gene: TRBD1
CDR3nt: TGTGCCTGGACCTGGACAGGGACTAATGAAAAACTGTTTTTT
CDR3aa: CAWTWTGTNEKLFF

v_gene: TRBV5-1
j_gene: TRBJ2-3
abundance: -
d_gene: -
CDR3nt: TGCGCCAGCAGCTCTCTGGGGACTTCCACAGATACGCAGTATTTT
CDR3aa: CASSSLGTSTDTQYF

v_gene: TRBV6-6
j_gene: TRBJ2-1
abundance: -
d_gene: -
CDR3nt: TGTGCCAGCAGTTACTCGAAGGCGGGAAGGTCTAATGAGCAGTTCTTC
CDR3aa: CASSYSKAGRSNEQFF

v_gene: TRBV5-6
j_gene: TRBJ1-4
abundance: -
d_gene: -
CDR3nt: TGTGCCAGCAGCTTGGGCACAGTCTCGCATGAAAAACTGTTTTTT
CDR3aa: CASSLGTVSHEKLFF

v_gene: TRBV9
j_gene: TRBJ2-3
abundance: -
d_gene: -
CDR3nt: TGTGCCAGCAGCGTAGGGAGGGGACTCCGCACAGATACGCAGTATTTT
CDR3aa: CASSVGRGLRTDTQYF

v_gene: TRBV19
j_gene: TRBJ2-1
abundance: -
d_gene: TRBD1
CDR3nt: TGTGCCAGTAGCCCCTCCGGGACAGGGAGTTATGAGCAGTTCTTC
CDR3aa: CASSPSGTGSYEQFF

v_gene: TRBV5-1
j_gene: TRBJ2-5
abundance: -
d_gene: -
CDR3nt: TGCGCCAGCAGAGCCAATTTACTAGCATCACAAGAGACCCAGTACTTC
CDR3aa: CASRANLLASQETQYF

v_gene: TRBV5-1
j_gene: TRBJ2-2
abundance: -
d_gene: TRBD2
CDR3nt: TGCGCCAGCAGCTGGGGGGGGAGCACCGGGGAGCTGTTTTTT
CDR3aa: CASSWGGSTGELFF

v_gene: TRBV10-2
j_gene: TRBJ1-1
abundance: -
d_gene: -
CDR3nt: TGCGCCAGCAGTGAGCCACCAGGAACTGAAGCTTTCTTT
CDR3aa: CASSEPPGTEAFF

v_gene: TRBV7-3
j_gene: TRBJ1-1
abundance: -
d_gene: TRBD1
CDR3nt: TGTGCCAGCAGCTTAATGGGACAGGGGATGAACACTGAAGCTTTCTTT
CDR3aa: CASSLMGQGMNTEAFF

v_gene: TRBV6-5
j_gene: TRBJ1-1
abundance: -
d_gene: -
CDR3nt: TGTGCCAGCAGTTACTCCAGGGAGGGCACTGAAGCTTTCTTT
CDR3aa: CASSYSREGTEAFF

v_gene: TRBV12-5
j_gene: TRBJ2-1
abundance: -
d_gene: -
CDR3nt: TGTGCTAGTGGTTTGCTAGGGGATGAGCAGTTCTTC
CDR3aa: CASGLLGDEQFF

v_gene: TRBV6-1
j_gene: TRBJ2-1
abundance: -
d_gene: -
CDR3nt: TGTGCCAGCAGTGAAGCACCGGTTGTTAAGCAGTTCTTC
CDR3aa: CASSEAPVVKQFF

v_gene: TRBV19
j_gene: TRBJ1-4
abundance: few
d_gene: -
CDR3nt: TGTGCCAGTAGTACCCAGGGTTTATCTTCTAATGAAAAACTGTTTTTT
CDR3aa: CASSTQGLSSNEKLFF

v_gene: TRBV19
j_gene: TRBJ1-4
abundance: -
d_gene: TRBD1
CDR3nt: TGTGCCAGCCGTAGTGCAGGGACAGCTAATGAAAAACTGTTTTTT
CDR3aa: CASRSAGTANEKLFF

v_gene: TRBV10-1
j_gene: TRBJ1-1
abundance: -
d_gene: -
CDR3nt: TGCGCCAGCAGTGCGCGGGGGGGAACTGAAGCTTTCTTT
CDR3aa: CASSARGGTEAFF